Sequencing of this T cell receptor beta chain was carried out in a study of blood T cell repertoires in COVID-19. Method: immunoSEQ multiplex PCR; TCRdb's copy keeps in-frame clones and lacks some. The sample holds 200,000 to 250,000 clones; roughly 86% are singletons and the top ten take less than 15%. J gave up 5 bases and V 3 bases, and 8 bases lay outside the gene matches. This CDR3 has 16 amino acids. Germline V gene lookup returns CDR1 MGHRA and CDR2 YSYEKL. V usage is TRBV4-1 and J usage is TRBJ1-4, with 8 positions matching TRBD1. Sequenced sample: peripheral blood. This clonotype was obtained from a woman in her thirties or forties with acute or convalescent COVID-19. CDR3 protein: CASSHSPGQENEKLFF. CDR3 DNA sequence: TGCGCCAGCAGCCATTCCCCGGGACAGGAGAATGAAAAACTGTTTTTT.